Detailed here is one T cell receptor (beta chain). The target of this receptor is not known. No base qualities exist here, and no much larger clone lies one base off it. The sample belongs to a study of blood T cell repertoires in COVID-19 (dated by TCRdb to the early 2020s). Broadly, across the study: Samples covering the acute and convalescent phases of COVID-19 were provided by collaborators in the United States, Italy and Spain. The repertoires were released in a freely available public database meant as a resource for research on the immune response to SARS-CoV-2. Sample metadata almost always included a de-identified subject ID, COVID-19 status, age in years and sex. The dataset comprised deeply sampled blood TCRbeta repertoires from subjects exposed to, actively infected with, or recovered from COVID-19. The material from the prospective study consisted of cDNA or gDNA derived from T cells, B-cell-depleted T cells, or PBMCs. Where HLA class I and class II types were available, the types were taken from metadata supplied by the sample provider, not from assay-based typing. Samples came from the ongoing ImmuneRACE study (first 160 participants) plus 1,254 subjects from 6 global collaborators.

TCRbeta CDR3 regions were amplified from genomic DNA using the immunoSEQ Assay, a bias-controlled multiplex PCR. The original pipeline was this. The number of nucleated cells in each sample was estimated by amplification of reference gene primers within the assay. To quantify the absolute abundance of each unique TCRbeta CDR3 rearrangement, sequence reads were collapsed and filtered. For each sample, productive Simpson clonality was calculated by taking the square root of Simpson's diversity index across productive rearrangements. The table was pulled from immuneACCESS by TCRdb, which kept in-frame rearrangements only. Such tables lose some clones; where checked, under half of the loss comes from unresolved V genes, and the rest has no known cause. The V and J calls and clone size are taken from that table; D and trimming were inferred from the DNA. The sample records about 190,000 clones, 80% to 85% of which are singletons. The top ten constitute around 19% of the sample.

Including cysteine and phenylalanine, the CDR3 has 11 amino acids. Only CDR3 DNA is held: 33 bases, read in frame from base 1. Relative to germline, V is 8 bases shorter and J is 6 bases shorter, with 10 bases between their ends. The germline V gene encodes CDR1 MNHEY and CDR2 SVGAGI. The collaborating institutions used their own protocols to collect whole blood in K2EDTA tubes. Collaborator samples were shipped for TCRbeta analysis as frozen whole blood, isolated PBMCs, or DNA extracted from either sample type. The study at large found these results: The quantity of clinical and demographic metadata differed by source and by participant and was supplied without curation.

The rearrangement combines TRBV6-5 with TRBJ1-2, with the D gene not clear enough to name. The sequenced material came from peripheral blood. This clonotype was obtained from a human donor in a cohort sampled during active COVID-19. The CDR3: CASGRGDGYTF. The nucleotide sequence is TGTGCCAGCGGACGGGGAGATGGCTACACCTTC.